This TCR beta chain was captured in a study of T cells in localized non-small cell lung cancer. Study-wide results and caveats: Heterogeneity remains possible, as sequencing covered one tumor region only. Adjacent lung had a median around 60 of the 100 largest tumor clones. The highest T cell clonality was in uninvolved adjacent lung, above tumor.

Notes on this clone: Its antigen is currently unknown.

Sequencing used immunoSEQ multiplex PCR; TCRdb keeps in-frame clones, though not all of them. The sample holds under 100,000 clones, around 89% seen once. Trimming took 8 bases from V and 5 from J, leaving 10 bases between them. CDR3 length equals 12 residues. The V gene's germline CDR1 is SGHRS and CDR2 YFSETQ. This specimen consisted of peripheral blood, obtained before any cancer treatment. This receptor was taken from a woman aged 35-70 years with stage I squamous cell lung carcinoma. The V call is TRBV5-1, the J call TRBJ2-2, with D possibly TRBD1 on 6 matching bases. The CDR3 here is CASKQGTGELFF. CDR3 sequence (DNA): TGCGCCAGTAAACAGGGAACCGGGGAGCTGTTTTTT.